These 32 T cell receptor beta chains were sequenced from one sample in a study of tumor-infiltrating lymphocytes in primary liver carcinoma. TCR beta cDNA was prepared out of roughly 0.45 ug total RNA by means of a constant-region primer. Libraries of TCR beta came from three nested multiplex PCR rounds with slightly modified ARM-PCR. A C-beta reverse primer and TRBV1-TRBV30 forward primers served in each of the first two PCR rounds, at ten to eleven cycles apiece. One entry per CDR3 protein, called by TCRdb with MiXCR from the multiplex PCR reads. The sample contains around 47,000 distinct CDR3 sequences, approximately 70% of which appear only once. It was from about 19-30 mg of unsorted bulk tissue that RNA and DNA were co-extracted. The specimen sequenced was liver tumor tissue from sampling region 2. Subset given: tumor region T2, inferior pole. Receptor source: a man aged 35 to 55 with primary liver carcinoma and hepatitis B virus infection.

A single count supports this clonotype. The chain uses TRBV4-2 and TRBJ2-1; the D gene is possibly TRBD2 (5 bases). Germline V gene data show CDR1 as LGHNA and CDR2 as YNFKEQ. This CDR3 has 17 amino acids. The V end lost 1 base, the J end lost 7 bases, and 20 bases lay between the germline ends. The CDR3 sequence: CASSQVSVGYTGNEQFF. CDR3 DNA: TGTGCCAGCAGCCAAGTTTCAGTGGGGTATACGGGGAATGAGCAGTTCTTC.

On this clonotype: Relative to the germline gene, one junction end is altered; a read error may explain this. The chain has TRBV11-2 and TRBJ2-6; tentatively, D is TRBD1 (7 bases). Germline CDR1 and CDR2: SGHAT and FQNNGV. The CDR3 consists of 21 residues. The CDR3 region has the DNA TGTGCCAGCAGCATGCGGGGAGACAGGGACATTTCCCTCTCTGGGGCCAACGTCCTGACTTTT. It codes for CASSMRGDRDISLSGANVLTF.

On this clonotype: A much larger clone lies a single base off, so this may be a read error. The genes are TRBV19 and TRBJ1-5; D is perhaps TRBD1 (5 bases). CDR3 length equals 15 residues. The V and J ends lost 8 bases and 4 bases respectively, with 18 bases between them. CDR1 and CDR2 from the germline V gene are LNHDA and SQIVND (reference sequence). In DNA form, the CDR3 reads TGTGCCAGTCTCCAAGAGGGGCGATGGAATCAGCCCCAGCATTTT. Protein: CASLQEGRWNQPQHF.

The chain joins TRBV14 to TRBJ2-1; 8 bases fit TRBD2. The J segment lost 8 bases and the V segment lost 8 bases, leaving 17 bases of the junction unmatched. The CDR3 runs to 16 residues. Germline CDR1 is SGHDN and CDR2 is FVKESK. The CDR3 here is CASGAVAGWVNDEQFF. CDR3 DNA sequence: TGTGCCAGCGGCGCCGTAGCGGGATGGGTAAACGATGAGCAGTTCTTC.

By share, this clonotype counts as large. The chain links TRBV11-2 to TRBJ2-7; no definite D call. Looked up from germline, CDR1 is SGHAT and CDR2 is FQNNGV. V lost 3 bases and J 8 bases, leaving 11 bases between the germline ends. CDR3 length: 12 amino acids. The CDR3 nucleotides read TGTGCCAGCAGCTTGTCAGGCTTCAAGCAGTACTTC. Translation: CASSLSGFKQYF.

This clonotype rates as medium-sized (0.01 to 0.1%). The chain couples TRBV4-3 to TRBJ2-7; no definite D call. Per the germline V gene, CDR1 is LGHNA and CDR2 is YSLEER. The V end was cut by 1 base, the J end by 1 base, with 5 bases between. CDR3 length: 13 residues. CDR3 bases: TGCGCCAGCAGCCAAGCAGTTTCCTACGAGCAGTACTTC. This translates into CASSQAVSYEQYF.

This clonotype was observed a single time. It is likely a read error, because the conserved phenylalanine at the end of the CDR3 is missing. V usage is TRBV7-9 and J usage is TRBJ1-1; D is uncertain. The germline CDR1 and CDR2 sequences are SEHNR and FQNEAQ (reference sequence). This CDR3 comprises 13 residues. V dropped 8 bases and J dropped 3 bases, with 13 bases sitting between them. The CDR3: CASGILEDTEAFI. CDR3 nucleotides: TGTGCCAGCGGGATCTTAGAGGACACTGAAGCTTTCATT.

As to this clonotype: At one boundary the junction diverges from the germline segment, which might be a read error. This chain connects TRBV12-3 or TRBV12-4 to TRBJ2-3, with 8 nucleotides matching TRBD2. This CDR3 has 14 residues. CDR3 sequence: CASSPGTRPDMQYF. CDR3 bases: TGTGCCAGCAGTCCAGGGACTAGACCCGATATGCAGTATTTC.

The chain joins TRBV7-9 to TRBJ2-7; 7 positions match TRBD1. This CDR3 has 12 residues. Germline assignment: CDR1 SEHNR and CDR2 FQNEAQ (reference sequence). V was clipped by 7 bases and J by 6 bases; unmatched bases: 6. CDR3 sequence reads: CASNQGQSEQYF. CDR3 in DNA: TGTGCCAGCAATCAGGGACAGAGCGAGCAGTACTTC. The full variable domain, with the rest looked up from reference TRBV7-9 and TRBJ2-7, is DTGVSQNPRHKITKRGQNVTFRCDPISEHNRLYWYRQTLGQGPEFLTYFQNEAQLEKSRLLSDRFSAERPKGSFSTLEIQRTEQGDSAMYLCASNQGQSEQYFGPGTRLTVT.

A remark on this clonotype: The junction shows a germline mismatch at one end, possibly a read error. The chain couples TRBV5-1 to TRBJ2-1; 8 bases fit TRBD1. There are 13 residues in the CDR3. Looked up from germline, CDR1 is SGHRS and CDR2 is YFSETQ. CDR3 DNA: TGCGCCAACAGCTTGACAGGGGTCAATGAGCAGTTCTTC. It specifies CANSLTGVNEQFF.

This clonotype was observed a single time. One junction end does not reproduce the germline sequence, and a read error may be involved. This chain connects TRBV11-3 to TRBJ2-7; possible D gene TRBD1, 5 bases. CDR1 is SGHNT and CDR2 is YENEEA in the germline V gene. The CDR3 is 13 residues long. The CDR3 loop reads CASNVRQSYEQYF. The CDR3 DNA sequence: TGTGCCAGCAACGTGAGACAGTCCTATGAGCAGTACTTC.

This clonotype was picked up one time. The junction shows a germline mismatch at one end, possibly a read error. The rearrangement links TRBV5-1 to TRBJ2-3; 10 bases fit TRBD2. The CDR3 is 16 amino acids. CDR1 and CDR2 from the germline V gene are SGHRS and YFSETQ. The CDR3 loop is CASSSELAGPGDTQYF. The CDR3 region has the DNA TGTGCCAGCAGCTCGGAACTAGCGGGACCCGGAGATACGCAGTATTTT.

With respect to this clonotype: The conserved final phenylalanine or tryptophan is absent from the CDR3, which likely points to a read error. The V and J genes are TRBV6-1 and TRBJ1-5; D is ambiguous. The CDR3 consists of 13 residues. The V gene's germline CDR1 is MNHNS and CDR2 SASEGT. The CDR3 is CASSEMSHQSQHI. CDR3 DNA sequence: TGTGCCAGCAGTGAAATGAGCCATCAGTCCCAGCATATT.

The sample holds many counts of this clonotype. The chain links TRBV4-2 to TRBJ2-2; 7 nucleotides line up with TRBD2. Trimming cost V 0 bases and J 4 bases; bases outside gene matches: 5. Germline assignment: CDR1 LGHNA and CDR2 YNFKEQ. The CDR3 is 16 amino acids. The chain's CDR3 is CASSQEWRECTGELFF. The CDR3 region has the DNA TGTGCCAGCAGCCAAGAATGGCGGGAGTGCACCGGGGAGCTGTTTTTT.

About this clonotype: The final CDR3 position lacks the conserved phenylalanine or tryptophan, pointing to a likely read error. J is TRBJ2-1 and V is TRBV29-1, with 14 nucleotides matching TRBD2. V dropped 8 bases and J dropped 3; count of bases not matched to a gene: 6. CDR1 is SQVTM and CDR2 is ANQGSEA in the germline V gene. CDR3 size: 15 residues. The chain's CDR3 is CSLRLAGGFYNEQFL. The DNA of the CDR3 is TGCAGCCTTAGACTAGCGGGAGGGTTCTACAATGAGCAGTTCCTC.

Of note for this clonotype: The conserved phenylalanine or tryptophan is not found at the CDR3 terminus, so this likely reflects a read error. This chain connects TRBV28 to TRBJ1-4; a weak D match, TRBD1 (5 bases). Trimming took 5 bases from V and 10 from J, leaving 14 bases between them. CDR3 length equals 13 residues. From germline, CDR1 is MDHEN and CDR2 SYDVKM. The CDR3 DNA reads as TGTGCCAGCAGTCTTCCGAGACAGCCAAAACTGTTTTCT. Residues: CASSLPRQPKLFS.

In its sample, this clonotype was seen many times. This may be a read error, as it is one base from a much larger clone. The chain is built from TRBV5-4 and TRBJ2-2, with 9 bases that match TRBD1. After removal of 4 bases from V and 7 bases from J, the junction contained 8 bases not matched to a gene. Germline lookup yields CDR1 SGHNT and CDR2 YYREEE (reference sequence). This CDR3 has 15 residues. The CDR3 DNA reads TGTGCCAGCAGCCTTACAGGGGGCCGAGACGGGGAGCTGTTTTTT. Amino acid sequence: CASSLTGGRDGELFF.

Of note for this clonotype: Sequence at one end of the junction differs from germline and may be a read error. The genes are TRBV12-3 or TRBV12-4 and TRBJ1-1; D might be TRBD1 (6 bases). The CDR3 length is 17 residues. This CDR3 reads CAGSLVTGPRGGTEAFF. The CDR3 DNA follows: TGTGCCGGCAGTTTAGTGACAGGCCCCAGGGGAGGGACTGAAGCTTTCTTT.

As to this clonotype: A junction end diverges from the germline sequence, so it may reflect a read error. The genes are TRBV4-1 and TRBJ2-3, with D uncertain. The CDR3 consists of 13 residues. The V gene's germline CDR1 is MGHRA and CDR2 YSYEKL. The CDR3, as DNA: TGTGCCAGCAGCCAAGTAAGCACAGTTACGCAGTATTTT. Protein sequence: CASSQVSTVTQYF.

As regards this clonotype: With a much larger clone just one base away, this may be a read error. The chain is built from TRBV19 and TRBJ2-2, with D unclear. The germline V and J ends were trimmed by 6 bases and 7 bases, with 9 bases remaining between them. CDR1 and CDR2 (germline): LNHDA, SQIVND (reference sequence). This CDR3 comprises 12 residues. The CDR3, as DNA: TGTGCCAGTAGACCGACGGACGGGGAGCTGTTTTTT. It translates to CASRPTDGELFF.

This chain uses TRBV30 with TRBJ2-1, with D tentatively TRBD2 (5 bases). The CDR3 has 16 residues. The germline CDR1 and CDR2 sequences are GTSNPN and SVGIG (reference sequence). Trimming took 4 bases from V and 1 from J, leaving 17 bases between them. The CDR3 here is CAWNWPGSESYNEQFF. The CDR3 nucleotides are TGTGCCTGGAACTGGCCGGGGTCTGAGTCCTACAATGAGCAGTTCTTC.

This clonotype was found many times. V usage is TRBV5-1 and J usage is TRBJ1-1, with TRBD1 identical over 7 bases. Germline values: CDR1 SGHRS, CDR2 YFSETQ. This CDR3 region has 15 residues. V dropped 3 bases and J dropped 0; count of bases not matched to a gene: 5. CDR3 in amino acids: CASSSRQGLNTEAFF. Here the CDR3 DNA reads TGCGCCAGCAGCTCCCGACAGGGACTGAACACTGAAGCTTTCTTT. Full variable domain (rest looked up from reference TRBV5-1 and TRBJ1-1): KAGVTQTPRYLIKTRGQQVTLSCSPISGHRSVSWYQQTPGQGLQFLFEYFSETQRNKGNFPGRFSGRQFSNSRSEMNVSTLELGDSALYLCASSSRQGLNTEAFFGQGTRLTVV.

This clonotype was seen at least ten times. The rearrangement uses TRBV13 and TRBJ2-5; TRBD2 agrees at 10 bases. CDR3 length: 15 amino acids. In germline, CDR1 is PRHDT, CDR2 FYEKMQ (reference sequence). Losses at the gene ends were 2 bases for V and 4 bases for J; bases not matched to a gene: 4. The CDR3 loop reads CASSLLAGERETQYF. In DNA form, the CDR3 reads TGTGCCAGCAGCTTACTAGCGGGAGAGAGAGAGACCCAGTACTTC.

A remark on this clonotype: One end of the junction fails to match germline, which may point to a read error. V gene TRBV7-9 combines with J gene TRBJ1-4, with D uncertain. The CDR3 covers 14 residues. Germline CDR1 is SEHNR and CDR2 is FQNEAQ (reference sequence). CDR3 in DNA: TGTGCCAGCAGCTATAAGGCCCCGTATGAAAAACCGATTTTT. Protein sequence: CASSYKAPYEKPIF.

The rearrangement joins TRBV10-3 to TRBJ2-1; D ambiguous. V gave up 11 bases and J gave up 8 bases, with 13 bases separating them. Per the germline V gene, CDR1 is ENHRY and CDR2 is SYGVKD. This CDR3 contains 11 residues. CDR3 coding DNA: TGTGCCGCCAGAGCTTGGGATGAGCAGTTCTTC. Residues: CAARAWDEQFF.

This clonotype was seen at least ten times. The rearrangement links TRBV2 to TRBJ2-5, with 9 bases aligning to TRBD2. Per the germline V gene, CDR1 is SNHLY and CDR2 is FYNNEI. Trimming at V came to 6 bases and at J to 5 bases, leaving 4 bases not matched to a gene. This CDR3 region has 13 residues. CDR3 residues: CASSGTSMETQYF. The CDR3, as DNA: TGTGCCAGCAGCGGGACTAGCATGGAGACCCAGTACTTC.

On this clonotype: It is likely a read error, because the conserved phenylalanine at the end of the CDR3 is missing. The chain is built from TRBV28 and TRBJ2-5; a weak D match, TRBD1 (6 bases). CDR1 and CDR2 from the germline V gene are MDHEN and SYDVKM. The CDR3 runs to 13 residues. The CDR3 DNA is TGTGCCAGCAGAAAACAGGGTCCAGAGACACAGTACAGC. Its translation: CASRKQGPETQYS.

The CDR3: CSVNREETQYF. In nucleotides, the CDR3 is TGCAGCGTTAATCGGGAAGAGACCCAGTACTTC. This chain connects TRBV29-1 to TRBJ2-5; no definite D call. CDR3 length equals 11 residues. Germline-derived CDR1 and CDR2 are SQVTM and ANQGSEA. V was shortened by 5 bases and J by 3 bases, with 7 bases between the two germline ends.

The rearrangement joins TRBV9 to TRBJ1-2; D uncertain. The CDR3 covers 13 residues. In germline, CDR1 is SGDLS, CDR2 YYNGEE. Trimming took off 0 bases at V and 6 bases at J, with 9 bases between the two ends. The CDR3 spells CASSVVIGNGYTF. The CDR3 bases are TGTGCCAGCAGCGTAGTAATAGGGAATGGCTACACCTTC. The whole variable domain, filled in from reference TRBV9 and TRBJ1-2, reads DSGVTQTPKHLITATGQRVTLRCSPRSGDLSVYWYQQSLDQGLQFLIQYYNGEERAKGNILERFSAQQFPDLHSELNLSSLELGDSALYFCASSVVIGNGYTFGSGTRLTVV.

This clonotype was observed at least ten times. The V call is TRBV5-1, the J call TRBJ1-2, with D perhaps TRBD1 (5 bases). CDR1 is SGHRS, CDR2 YFSETQ, per germline. The CDR3 covers 12 residues. V was shortened by 2 bases and J by 7 bases, with 9 bases between the two germline ends. The chain's CDR3 is CASSFQGTGYTF. The DNA of the CDR3 is TGCGCCAGCAGCTTTCAGGGTACTGGCTACACCTTC.

As for this clonotype: At one end the junction does not follow the germline gene, possibly because of a read error. V gene TRBV6-5 combines with J gene TRBJ2-3; possibly TRBD2 for D (5 bases). The CDR3 spans 17 residues. In germline, CDR1 is MNHEY, CDR2 SVGAGI. The CDR3 DNA reads as TGTGCCGGCAGTTCACTCCCCCTAAGCAGGAGGACAGATACGCAGTATTTT. This codes for CAGSSLPLSRRTDTQYF.

This clonotype was seen at least ten times. V gene TRBV7-8 combines with J gene TRBJ2-7, with TRBD2 identical over 8 bases. The trim removed 5 bases at V and 6 bases at J, leaving 12 bases unmatched. CDR1 SGHVS and CDR2 FQNEAQ come from the germline V gene. The CDR3 runs to 15 residues. The CDR3 spells CASSVTSGARSEQYF. Here the CDR3 DNA reads TGTGCCAGCAGCGTAACTAGCGGAGCTAGGTCCGAGCAGTACTTC.